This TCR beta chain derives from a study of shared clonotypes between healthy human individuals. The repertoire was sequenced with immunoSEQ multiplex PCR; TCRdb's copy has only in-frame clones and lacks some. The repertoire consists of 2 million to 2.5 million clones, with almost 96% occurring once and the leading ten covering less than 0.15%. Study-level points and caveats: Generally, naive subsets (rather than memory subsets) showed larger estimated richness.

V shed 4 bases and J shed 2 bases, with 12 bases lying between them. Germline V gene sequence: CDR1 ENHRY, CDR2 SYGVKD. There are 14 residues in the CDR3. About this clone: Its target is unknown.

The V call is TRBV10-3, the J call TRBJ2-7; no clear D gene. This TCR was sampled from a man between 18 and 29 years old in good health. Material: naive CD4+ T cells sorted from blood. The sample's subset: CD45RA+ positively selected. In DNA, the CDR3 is TGTGCCATCAGTGGACCCATATCTCCCTACGAGCAGTACTTC. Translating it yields CAISGPISPYEQYF.